One and the same sample provided the 32 T cell receptor beta chains below, sequenced in a study of blood T cell repertoires in COVID-19. The data were produced by immunoSEQ multiplex PCR, yet TCRdb's version contains in-frame clones alone and is incomplete. The repertoire includes roughly 310,000 clones, about 88% of them detected once, and around 2.7% sits in the top ten. Sequencing input: PBMCs or T cells enriched from blood (not recorded which). Receptor source: a man aged 55 to 69 who had recovered from COVID-19.

V and J are TRBV6-5 and TRBJ2-7, with a weak D call TRBD1 (5 bases). The CDR3 runs 14 residues. The germline V and J ends were trimmed by 5 bases and 6 bases, with 17 bases remaining between them. In germline, CDR1 is MNHEY, CDR2 SVGAGI. The CDR3, as DNA: TGTGCCAGCAGTCAGCTGGGCCAGGGTTTCGAGCAGTACTTC. This codes for CASSQLGQGFEQYF.

The V gene is TRBV5-8, the J gene TRBJ2-4; 10 positions agree with TRBD2. The germline gives CDR1 SGHTS, CDR2 YDEGEE. The V gene end was trimmed by 6 bases and the J gene end by 2 bases; junction bases not matched to a gene: 8. The CDR3 loop spans 16 amino acids. The CDR3 DNA sequence: TGTGCCAGCATGTCTAGCGGGAGTACAACCAAAAACATTCAGTACTTC. It codes for CASMSSGSTTKNIQYF.

The chain uses TRBV3-1 (or the pseudogene TRBV3-2) and TRBJ1-1, with 7 bases fitting TRBD1. This CDR3 has 14 amino acids. Germline assignment: CDR1 LGHDT and CDR2 YNNKEL (reference sequence). Germline trimming cut 5 bases from V and 6 bases from J; bases unmatched to any gene: 9. The DNA for the CDR3 is TGTGCCAGCAGCGCATTACAGGGGTACGCTGAAGCTTTCTTT. Encoded protein: CASSALQGYAEAFF.

This chain uses TRBV3-1 (or the pseudogene TRBV3-2) with TRBJ1-2; 9 bases map to TRBD1. Trimming took 5 bases from V and 8 from J; bases not matched to a gene: 12. The V gene's germline CDR1 is LGHDT and CDR2 YNNKEL (reference sequence). This CDR3 has 15 residues. The CDR3 is CASSSPGQGIRGYTF. The CDR3 DNA follows: TGTGCCAGCAGCTCTCCGGGACAGGGCATCCGAGGCTACACCTTC.

This clone was seen only a few times. J is TRBJ1-2 and V is TRBV4-1; TRBD1 is a possible D gene (6 bases). V was shortened by 0 bases and J by 6 bases, with 17 bases between the two germline ends. The length of the CDR3 is 16 residues. Germline V gene lookup returns CDR1 MGHRA and CDR2 YSYEKL. In nucleotides, the CDR3 is TGCGCCAGCAGCCAAGAAGTAGGGAGACAGGCGGATGGCTACACCTTC. Its protein is CASSQEVGRQADGYTF.

The gene calls are TRBV18 and TRBJ2-7, with TRBD1 matching over 9 bases. Germline-derived CDR1 and CDR2 are KGHSH and LQKENI. This CDR3 has 15 residues. J gave up 3 bases and V 3 bases, and 6 bases lay outside the gene matches. In nucleotides, the CDR3 is TGTGCCAGCTCACCTCAAACAGGGGGCGACTACGAGCAGTACTTC. It translates to CASSPQTGGDYEQYF.

The chain is built from TRBV28 and TRBJ2-5, with a weak D call TRBD1 (7 bases). Deletions cut 8 bases from V and 8 bases from J, with 24 bases between. The CDR3 extends over 15 amino acids. Germline V lookup: CDR1 MDHEN, CDR2 SYDVKM. CDR3 loop: CASPGGLANDETQYF. The CDR3 DNA reads as TGTGCCAGCCCAGGGGGACTCGCAAATGATGAAACCCAGTACTTC.

This chain connects TRBV9 to TRBJ2-3; TRBD2 agrees at 13 bases. The CDR3 runs to 19 residues. V gave up 0 bases and J gave up 0 bases; unmatched junction bases: 7. Germline V lookup: CDR1 SGDLS, CDR2 YYNGEE. Here the CDR3 DNA reads TGTGCCAGCAGCGTAGCTTTGGGGACTAGCGGGGCTAGCACAGATACGCAGTATTTT. This gives the protein CASSVALGTSGASTDTQYF.

The J gene is TRBJ1-1, the V gene TRBV7-9, with 8 positions matching TRBD1. The germline gives CDR1 SEHNR, CDR2 FQNEAQ (reference sequence). Trimming removed 6 bases from V and 4 bases from J; junction bases left unmatched: 10. This CDR3 has 15 residues. The DNA for the CDR3 is TGTGCCAGCAGGTTCAGGGGGCAGGGGTTCACTGAAGCTTTCTTT. Protein sequence: CASRFRGQGFTEAFF.

The chain joins TRBV5-4 to TRBJ1-2; 11 nucleotides line up with TRBD1. CDR1 SGHNT and CDR2 YYREEE come from the germline V gene (reference sequence). The CDR3 has 15 residues. The junction had 4 bases not matched to a gene; V was cut back by 0 bases and J by 6 bases. The CDR3 bases are TGTGCCAGCAGCTTGGGGGGACAGGGGGAAAATGGCTACACCTTC. This codes for CASSLGGQGENGYTF.

The rearrangement links TRBV3-1 (or the pseudogene TRBV3-2) to TRBJ1-1; 7 bases agree with TRBD1. The CDR3 spans 16 residues. V trimming: 0 bases; J trimming: 8 bases; junction bases outside the gene matches: 12. Germline V gene lookup returns CDR1 LGHDT and CDR2 YNNKEL (reference sequence). CDR3 coding DNA: TGTGCCAGCAGCCAAGAGAAGGAACAGGGGACATCCGAAGCTTTCTTT. This gives the protein CASSQEKEQGTSEAFF.

The genes are TRBV5-1 and TRBJ2-5, with D tentatively TRBD2 (6 bases). Trimming shortened V by 0 bases and J by 2 bases, and 11 bases separated the two germline ends. Germline V gives CDR1 SGHRS, CDR2 YFSETQ. This CDR3 spans 15 amino acids. CDR3 sequence (DNA): TGCGCCAGCAGCTTGGTGGACTATAGACAAGAGACCCAGTACTTC. Translated: CASSLVDYRQETQYF.

The rearrangement uses TRBV27 and TRBJ1-6; 10 bases are a match to TRBD1. The J segment lost 7 bases and the V segment lost 2 bases, leaving 2 bases of the junction unmatched. The CDR3 totals 15 residues. Germline V gives CDR1 MNHEY, CDR2 SMNVEV (reference sequence). The CDR3: CASSLLDRGNSPLHF. The CDR3 DNA reads TGTGCCAGCAGTTTACTGGACAGGGGGAATTCACCCCTCCACTTT.

The V call is TRBV11-3, the J call TRBJ1-2; 7 positions agree with TRBD1. The J segment lost 1 base and the V segment lost 4 bases, leaving 9 bases of the junction unmatched. Germline V gene sequence: CDR1 SGHNT, CDR2 YENEEA. The CDR3 is 16 residues long. The CDR3 sequence is CASSSGQTTYNYGYTF. CDR3 DNA sequence: TGTGCCAGCAGCTCGGGACAGACGACTTATAACTATGGCTACACCTTC.

This rearrangement joins TRBV5-5 to TRBJ1-1; possible D gene TRBD1, 5 bases. V was cut by 5 bases and J by 1 base, with 9 bases left in between. The CDR3 loop spans 13 amino acids. Germline CDR1 and CDR2: SGHKS and YYEKEE (reference sequence). The CDR3 loop reads CASRSGQNTEAFF. For the CDR3, the DNA is TGTGCCAGCAGATCCGGACAGAACACTGAAGCTTTCTTT.

This clone was observed a handful of times. J is TRBJ2-3 and V is TRBV24-1; D ambiguous. There are 13 residues in the CDR3. V lost 10 bases and J lost 1, with 11 bases in between. Germline V gene data show CDR1 as KGHDR and CDR2 as SFDVKD. CDR3 coding DNA: TGTGCCACGCGGAGCACGGGCACAGATACGCAGTATTTT. It codes for CATRSTGTDTQYF.

CDR3 DNA sequence: TGTGCCAGCAGCTTGGCCAAAGCGGGACTAAGCTCCTACGAGCAGTACTTC. It encodes CASSLAKAGLSSYEQYF. The V gene is TRBV7-2, the J gene TRBJ2-7, with 7 positions matching TRBD2. The CDR3 loop spans 17 amino acids. Looked up from germline, CDR1 is SGHTA and CDR2 is FQGNSA. V was clipped by 3 bases and J by 0 bases; unmatched bases: 11.

The chain couples TRBV2 to TRBJ2-1; 7 nucleotides agree with TRBD1. The CDR3 runs 15 residues. V was pared by 1 base and J by 7 bases, with 7 bases of the junction left unmatched. The germline gives CDR1 SNHLY, CDR2 FYNNEI. DNA for the CDR3: TGTGCCAGCAGTGAAGTGGGGACAGCTACAAATGAGCAGTTCTTC. This encodes CASSEVGTATNEQFF.

The rearrangement joins TRBV2 to TRBJ2-7; the D is unclear. Trimming shortened V by 5 bases and J by 4 bases, and 9 bases separated the two germline ends. The CDR3 contains 12 residues. Per the germline V gene, CDR1 is SNHLY and CDR2 is FYNNEI. CDR3 sequence reads: CASSFAEYEQYF. CDR3 nucleotides: TGTGCCAGCAGTTTCGCAGAATACGAGCAGTACTTC.

The genes are TRBV4-2 and TRBJ2-2, with 12 bases identical to TRBD2. With V trimmed by 1 base and J by 3 bases, 9 bases remained unmatched. Looked up from germline, CDR1 is LGHNA and CDR2 is YNFKEQ. This CDR3 is built from 19 residues. CDR3 amino acids: CASSQAQGLAGRYTGELFF. CDR3 nucleotides: TGTGCCAGCAGCCAAGCCCAAGGACTAGCGGGAAGGTACACCGGGGAGCTGTTTTTT.

The V gene is TRBV19, the J gene TRBJ1-1, with 7 positions matching TRBD1. Germline CDR1 is LNHDA and CDR2 is SQIVND (reference sequence). CDR3 length: 16 residues. V shed 1 base, J shed 6 bases, and the junction held 11 bases outside the gene matches. The CDR3 protein is CASSIARGRGFAEAFF. The DNA of the CDR3 is TGTGCCAGTAGTATAGCACGCGGCAGGGGGTTCGCTGAAGCTTTCTTT.

The chain uses TRBV6-2 or TRBV6-3 and TRBJ2-1; TRBD2 agrees at 10 bases. CDR1 is MNHEY, CDR2 SVGEGT, per germline. The CDR3 has 15 residues. V shed 5 bases, J shed 6 bases, and the junction held 7 bases outside the gene matches. In nucleotides, the CDR3 is TGTGCCAGCAGTCCCCTTGGACTAGCGGTCAATGAGCAGTTCTTC. Amino acids: CASSPLGLAVNEQFF.

The chain combines TRBV11-2 with TRBJ2-1; D gene ambiguous. V lost 6 bases, J lost 7 bases, and 7 bases lay in between. CDR3 length: 11 amino acids. Germline CDR1 reads SGHAT; CDR2 reads FQNNGV. The CDR3 DNA is TGTGCCAGCAGTTCCTCGAATGAGCAGTTCTTC. It yields the protein CASSSSNEQFF.

The chain combines TRBV5-1 with TRBJ2-6; the D gene is possibly TRBD2 (5 bases). This CDR3 has 18 amino acids. Trimming removed 6 bases at V and 2 bases at J, with 21 bases between. Germline V CDR1 and CDR2: SGHRS, YFSETQ. The CDR3 is CASIGVFPGYPGANVLTF. CDR3 coding DNA: TGCGCCAGCATTGGGGTTTTTCCGGGGTACCCTGGGGCCAACGTCCTGACTTTC.

V is TRBV7-2 and J is TRBJ2-7; a possible D gene is TRBD2 (6 bases). V shed 6 bases and J shed 2 bases, with 14 bases lying between them. The CDR3 is 14 amino acids. Germline V gene data show CDR1 as SGHTA and CDR2 as FQGNSA. The CDR3 DNA reads as TGTGCCAGCAGTTTTCCGGGACTTCCCTACGAGCAGTACTTC. This codes for CASSFPGLPYEQYF.

This clone was counted only a few times. V and J are TRBV7-9 and TRBJ2-7; unclear D gene. Germline V gives CDR1 SEHNR, CDR2 FQNEAQ (reference sequence). Trimming removed 5 bases from V and 2 bases from J, with 10 bases in between. The CDR3 loop spans 13 amino acids. CDR3 DNA sequence: TGTGCCAGCAGCCACAGTACCACCTACGAGCAGTACTTC. It yields the protein CASSHSTTYEQYF.

The table lists this clone with a count of one. This chain links TRBV9 with TRBJ2-1; TRBD2 matches at 9 bases. CDR3 length: 16 amino acids. CDR1 is SGDLS and CDR2 is YYNGEE in the germline V gene. V trimming: 0 bases; J trimming: 10 bases; junction bases outside the gene matches: 11. The CDR3 nucleotides read TGTGCCAGCAGCGTAGTCGGTGCGGGAGGGCCAGGGGAGCAGTTCTTC. It is translated as CASSVVGAGGPGEQFF.

The genes are TRBV5-1 and TRBJ2-3, with TRBD2 as a possible D gene (7 bases). The CDR3 contains 14 residues. Germline values: CDR1 SGHRS, CDR2 YFSETQ. The V end was cut by 4 bases, the J end by 3 bases, with 12 bases between. The CDR3 here is CASSPGGRTDTQYF. CDR3 coding DNA: TGCGCCAGCAGCCCGGGGGGCCGGACAGATACGCAGTATTTT.

The chain employs TRBV6-2 or TRBV6-3 and TRBJ1-4, with TRBD1 matching over 8 bases. The trim removed 2 bases at V and 7 bases at J, leaving 9 bases unmatched. The CDR3 extends over 16 amino acids. Germline CDR1 and CDR2: MNHEY and SVGEGT. Here the CDR3 DNA reads TGTGCCAGCAGTTACCCTGGGACAGGCCGGACTGAAAAACTGTTTTTT. Its protein is CASSYPGTGRTEKLFF.

The CDR3 nucleotides are TGTGCCAGCGAGGGACAGTTCTATGGCTACACCTTC. As protein: CASEGQFYGYTF. The rearrangement links TRBV5-6 to TRBJ1-2, with TRBD1 matching 7 bases. This CDR3 has 12 amino acids. The trim removed 7 bases at V and 4 bases at J, leaving 4 bases unmatched. From germline, CDR1 is SGHDT and CDR2 YYEEEE.

This chain links TRBV7-2 with TRBJ1-1, with D possibly being TRBD1 (6 bases). The CDR3 totals 13 residues. V was clipped by 6 bases and J by 4 bases, with 12 bases between them. The V gene's germline CDR1 is SGHTA and CDR2 FQGNSA. DNA of the CDR3: TGTGCCAGCAGAGGGGGATTGAGCACTGAAGCTTTCTTT. Translated, it gives CASRGGLSTEAFF. Supplemented by reference TRBV7-2 and TRBJ1-1, the full variable domain reads GAGVSQSPSNKVTEKGKDVELRCDPISGHTALYWYRQSLGQGLEFLIYFQGNSAPDKSGLPSDRFSAERTGGSVSTLTIQRTQQEDSAVYLCASRGGLSTEAFFGQGTRLTVV.

The chain recombines TRBV3-1 (or the pseudogene TRBV3-2) with TRBJ2-5, with 7 bases aligning to TRBD1. CDR1 is LGHDT, CDR2 YNNKEL, per germline (reference sequence). There are 14 residues in the CDR3. The ends lost 5 bases at V and 2 bases at J; junction bases unmatched: 5. This CDR3 reads CASSTQGPQETQYF. The CDR3 DNA reads TGTGCCAGCAGCACACAGGGGCCTCAAGAGACCCAGTACTTC.